The TCR beta chain described here comes from a study of T-cell reconstitution after alpha-beta-depleted transplantation in children. Study-wide points: TCRbeta diversity was high at day 60 in some patients (a result of surviving recipient T cells and thymic progenitors). Newly produced T cells mostly accounted for T-cell counts and diversity one year post-transplant. By about two months after transplant, alpha-beta T cells reportedly arose from several hundred graft clones that had expanded.

This CDR3 comprises 16 residues. V was pared by 0 bases and J by 11 bases, with 8 bases of the junction left unmatched. Germline V CDR1 and CDR2: SGHAT, FQNNGV. This clonotype was counted many times. Its antigen is as yet unknown. It was with unique molecular identifiers that the TCRbeta library was prepared. TCRdb reprocessed the PCR reads via MiXCR and lists one record per CDR3 protein. The table has hundreds of thousands of distinct CDR3 sequences, 10% to 15% seen once. The rearrangement uses TRBV11-2 and TRBJ2-3, with 13 bases identical to TRBD2. Sequenced material: PBMCs, mostly from graft donor cells, taken 360 days after TCRalphabeta/CD19-depleted stem cell transplant. The receptor was derived from a male patient under 18 who had a stem cell transplant for acute myeloid leukemia, so the T cells may come from the graft donor. The chain's CDR3 is CASSLDGGLAGDGQYF. The CDR3 DNA reads TGTGCCAGCAGCTTAGATGGTGGACTAGCGGGAGATGGGCAGTATTTT. Complete variable domain (other parts from reference TRBV11-2 and TRBJ2-3): EAGVAQSPRYKIIEKRQSVAFWCNPISGHATLYWYQQILGQGPKLLIQFQNNGVVDDSQLPKDRFSAERLKGVDSTLKIQPAKLEDSAVYLCASSLDGGLAGDGQYFGPGTRLTVL.